This TCR beta chain is drawn from a study of T-cell memory formation after mild COVID-19. Study details: TCR clusters were mostly confined to one donor each.

TCRdb passed the 5' RACE reads through MiXCR, listing each CDR3 protein once. Among hundreds of thousands of distinct CDR3 sequences listed, about a fifth were seen once. The CDR3 has 15 amino acids. Trimming pared 1 base from V and 2 bases from J, leaving 7 bases between. CDR1 is KGHDR, CDR2 SFDVKD, per germline. The specimen was PBMCs or a T cell subset sorted from them (not recorded which). The chain joins TRBV24-1 to TRBJ2-2; no clear D gene. This clonotype was sampled from an adult woman who had mild COVID-19 (a few samples of this study predate the infection). Cell type and time point are not known. This CDR3 is CATSDFGSNTGELFF. For the CDR3, the DNA is TGTGCCACCAGTGATTTCGGCAGCAACACCGGGGAGCTGTTTTTT.